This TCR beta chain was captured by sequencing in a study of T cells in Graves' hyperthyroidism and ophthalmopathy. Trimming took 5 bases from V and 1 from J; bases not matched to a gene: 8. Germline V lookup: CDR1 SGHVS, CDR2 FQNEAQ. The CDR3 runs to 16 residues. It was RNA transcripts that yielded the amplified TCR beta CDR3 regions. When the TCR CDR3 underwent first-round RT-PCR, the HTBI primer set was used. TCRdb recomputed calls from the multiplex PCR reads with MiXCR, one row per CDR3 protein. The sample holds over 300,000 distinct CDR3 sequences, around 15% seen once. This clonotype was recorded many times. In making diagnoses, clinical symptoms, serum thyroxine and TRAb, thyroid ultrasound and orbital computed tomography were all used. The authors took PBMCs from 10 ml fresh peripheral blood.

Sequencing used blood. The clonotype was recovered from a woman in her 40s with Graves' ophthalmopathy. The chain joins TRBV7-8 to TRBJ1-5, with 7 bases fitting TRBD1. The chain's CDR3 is CASSSGQVGSNQPQHF. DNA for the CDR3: TGTGCCAGCAGCAGCGGACAGGTTGGAAGCAATCAGCCCCAGCATTTT.